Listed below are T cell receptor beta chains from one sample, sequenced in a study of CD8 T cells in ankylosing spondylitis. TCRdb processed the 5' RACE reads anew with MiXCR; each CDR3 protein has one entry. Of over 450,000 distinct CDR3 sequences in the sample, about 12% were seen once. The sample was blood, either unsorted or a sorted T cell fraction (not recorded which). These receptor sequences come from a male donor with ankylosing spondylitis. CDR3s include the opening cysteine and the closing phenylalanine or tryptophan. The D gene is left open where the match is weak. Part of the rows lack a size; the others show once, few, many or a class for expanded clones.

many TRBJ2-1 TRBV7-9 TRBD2 CASSFTSGPYNEQFF TGTGCCAGCAGCTTTACTAGCGGTCCCTACAATGAGCAGTTCTTC
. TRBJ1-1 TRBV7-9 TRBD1 CASSAIGGQATEAFF TGTGCCAGCAGCGCAATAGGGGGCCAGGCCACTGAAGCTTTCTTT
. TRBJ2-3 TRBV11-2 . CASSLVGGYARDTQYF TGTGCCAGCAGCTTAGTCGGGGGCTATGCAAGAGATACGCAGTATTTT
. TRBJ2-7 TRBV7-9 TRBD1 CASSGGQGRHEQYF TGTGCCAGCAGCGGAGGACAGGGTCGGCACGAGCAGTACTTC
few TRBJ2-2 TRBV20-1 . CSAPGPFTNTGELFF TGCAGTGCCCCGGGGCCCTTCACTAACACCGGGGAGCTGTTTTTT
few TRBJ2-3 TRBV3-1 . CASSQERLVVTDTQYF TGTGCCAGCAGCCAAGAAAGACTAGTGGTGACAGATACGCAGTATTTT
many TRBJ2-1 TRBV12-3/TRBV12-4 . CASRGGGSRRFF TGTGCCAGCAGGGGGGGCGGGTCCAGACGGTTCTTC
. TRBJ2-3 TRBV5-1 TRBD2 CASSLTSGTADTQYF TGCGCCAGCAGCTTGACTAGCGGGACGGCAGATACGCAGTATTTT
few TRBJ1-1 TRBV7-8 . CASSLAVQAAFF TGTGCCAGCAGCTTAGCGGTACAGGCAGCTTTCTTT
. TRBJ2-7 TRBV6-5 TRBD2 CASSSGTSYYEQYF TGTGCCAGCAGTTCCGGGACTAGCTACTACGAGCAGTACTTC
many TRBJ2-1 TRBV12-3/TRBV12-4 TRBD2 CASRISGRFNEQFF TGTGCCAGCAGAATTAGCGGGAGGTTCAATGAGCAGTTCTTC
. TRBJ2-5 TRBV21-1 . CASSPQGQASETQYF TGTGCCAGCAGCCCCCAAGGTCAAGCGTCGGAGACCCAGTACTTC
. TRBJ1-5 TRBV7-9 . CASSSIDGDQAQHF TGTGCCAGCAGCTCCATTGATGGAGATCAGGCCCAGCATTTT
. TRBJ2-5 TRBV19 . CASSIGLFGATQYF TGTGCCAGTAGTATTGGACTCTTCGGTGCGACCCAGTACTTC
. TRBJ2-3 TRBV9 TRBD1 CASSISPGTANTQYF TGTGCCAGCAGCATCTCCCCGGGGACAGCTAATACGCAGTATTTT
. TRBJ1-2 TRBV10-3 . CAISDGGDYGYTF TGTGCCATCAGTGACGGCGGGGACTATGGCTACACCTTC
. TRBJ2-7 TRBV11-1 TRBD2 CASSSSSGSGYEQYF TGTGCCAGCAGCTCTTCTAGCGGGAGTGGATACGAGCAGTACTTC
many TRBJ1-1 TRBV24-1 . CATSEATGNTEAFF TGTGCCACCAGTGAGGCAACGGGGAACACTGAAGCTTTCTTT
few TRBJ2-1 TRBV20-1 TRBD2 CSAGLGLAGVHEQFF TGCAGTGCTGGCCTGGGACTAGCGGGAGTACATGAGCAGTTCTTC
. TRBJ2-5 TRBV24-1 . CATSDRSRDTQETQYF TGTGCCACCAGTGATCGATCCCGGGACACACAAGAGACCCAGTACTTC
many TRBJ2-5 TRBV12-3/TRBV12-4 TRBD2 CASSLGTRQETQYF TGTGCCAGCAGTTTAGGGACTAGACAAGAGACCCAGTACTTC
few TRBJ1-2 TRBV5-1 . CASSLEVNYGYTF TGCGCCAGCAGCTTGGAAGTCAACTATGGCTACACCTTC
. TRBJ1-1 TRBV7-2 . CASSLRRFQAFF TGTGCCAGCAGCTTACGACGGTTTCAAGCTTTCTTT
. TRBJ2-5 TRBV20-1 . CSARKGLETQYF TGCAGTGCTAGAAAAGGGTTAGAGACCCAGTACTTC
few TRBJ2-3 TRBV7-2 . CASSLVQGTDTQYF TGTGCCAGCAGCTTAGTACAGGGCACAGATACGCAGTATTTT
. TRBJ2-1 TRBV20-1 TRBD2 CSARGLAGVPNEQFF TGCAGTGCTAGGGGACTAGCGGGAGTCCCCAATGAGCAGTTCTTC
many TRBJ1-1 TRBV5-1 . CASSSRVAGVAEAFF TGCGCCAGCAGCTCTAGGGTCGCTGGGGTCGCTGAAGCTTTCTTT
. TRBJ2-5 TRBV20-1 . CSARYRANGRETQYF TGCAGTGCCCGGTACAGGGCGAATGGGCGAGAGACCCAGTACTTC
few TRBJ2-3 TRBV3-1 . CASSHVGISTDTQYF TGTGCCAGCAGCCATGTTGGAATATCCACAGATACGCAGTATTTT
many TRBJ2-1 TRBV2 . CASSVIDEQFF TGTGCCAGCAGTGTGATAGATGAGCAGTTCTTC
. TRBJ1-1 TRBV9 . CASSVVLGPNTEAFF TGTGCCAGCAGCGTAGTTTTAGGACCGAACACTGAAGCTTTCTTT
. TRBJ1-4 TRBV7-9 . CASSLVGAGAEEKLFF TGTGCCAGCAGCTTAGTCGGCGCCGGGGCTGAAGAAAAACTGTTTTTT
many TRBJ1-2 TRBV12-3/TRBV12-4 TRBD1 CASRYRGRHGYTF TGTGCCAGCAGGTACAGGGGAAGGCATGGCTACACCTTC
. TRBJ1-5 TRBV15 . CATARGSNQPQHF TGTGCCACAGCAAGGGGTAGCAATCAGCCCCAGCATTTT
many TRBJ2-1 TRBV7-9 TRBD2 CASSFTGRNNEQFF TGTGCCAGCAGCTTTACCGGGAGGAACAATGAGCAGTTCTTC
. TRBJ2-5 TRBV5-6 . CASSSPTAQYF TGTGCCAGCAGCTCCCCTACGGCCCAGTACTTC
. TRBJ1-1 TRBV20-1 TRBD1 CSARDLRTGVVSEAFF TGCAGTGCTAGAGATCTTCGGACAGGGGTAGTCTCTGAAGCTTTCTTT
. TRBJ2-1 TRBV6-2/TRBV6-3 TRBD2 CASSFGTSGPGLFF TGTGCCAGCAGTTTTGGGACTAGCGGGCCCGGCTTGTTCTTC
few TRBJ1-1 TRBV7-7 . CASSLVGVTTEAFF TGTGCCAGCAGCTTAGTCGGCGTTACCACTGAAGCTTTCTTT
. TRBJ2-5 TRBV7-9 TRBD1 CASSLADRGREETQYF TGTGCCAGCAGCTTAGCGGACAGGGGGCGAGAAGAGACCCAGTACTTC
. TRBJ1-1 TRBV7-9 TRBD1 CASRRGQGNTEAFF TGTGCCAGCAGGCGGGGACAGGGAAACACTGAAGCTTTCTTT
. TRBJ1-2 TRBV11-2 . CASSAPPQGMDYGYTF TGTGCCAGCAGCGCCCCACCGCAGGGAATGGACTATGGCTACACCTTC
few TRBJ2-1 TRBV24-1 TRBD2 CATSDPPSGKGNEQFF TGTGCCACCAGTGATCCTCCTAGCGGGAAGGGCAATGAGCAGTTCTTC
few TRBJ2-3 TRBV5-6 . CASSLKLASTDTQYF TGTGCCAGCAGCTTGAAATTAGCTAGCACAGATACGCAGTATTTT
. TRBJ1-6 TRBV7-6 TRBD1 CASSLRSLGQRSSYNSPLHF TGTGCCAGCAGCTTACGAAGTCTGGGACAGAGGAGCTCCTATAATTCACCCCTCCACTTT
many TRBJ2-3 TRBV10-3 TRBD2 CATAETSGRPGTDTQYF TGTGCCACCGCCGAGACTAGCGGGAGACCGGGCACAGATACGCAGTATTTT
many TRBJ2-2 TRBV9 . CASSVSGWGTGELFF TGTGCCAGCAGCGTTAGCGGTTGGGGGACCGGGGAGCTGTTTTTT
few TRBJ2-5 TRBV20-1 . CSARGTLAGETQYF TGCAGTGCTAGGGGTACGCTAGCCGGGGAGACCCAGTACTTC
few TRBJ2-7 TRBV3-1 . CASSRTPGSSYEQYF TGTGCCAGCAGCCGAACCCCGGGCAGCTCCTACGAGCAGTACTTC
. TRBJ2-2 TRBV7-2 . CASSPLKNGELFF TGTGCCAGCAGCCCGCTGAAGAACGGGGAGCTGTTTTTT
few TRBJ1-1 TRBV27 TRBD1 CASSLLRQGTEAFF TGTGCCAGCAGTTTACTAAGACAGGGCACTGAAGCTTTCTTT
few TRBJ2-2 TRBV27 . CASSFPLSRELFF TGTGCCAGCAGTTTCCCCCTCTCTAGGGAGCTGTTTTTT
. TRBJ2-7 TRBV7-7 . CASSPSQGYVDEQYF TGTGCCAGCAGCCCATCCCAAGGGTACGTCGACGAGCAGTACTTC
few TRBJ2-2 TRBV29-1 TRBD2 CSAGVSGRATGELFF TGCAGCGCCGGAGTTAGCGGGAGGGCCACCGGGGAGCTGTTTTTT
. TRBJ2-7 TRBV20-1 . CSATAQGRHEQYF TGCAGTGCCACGGCCCAAGGACGGCACGAGCAGTACTTC